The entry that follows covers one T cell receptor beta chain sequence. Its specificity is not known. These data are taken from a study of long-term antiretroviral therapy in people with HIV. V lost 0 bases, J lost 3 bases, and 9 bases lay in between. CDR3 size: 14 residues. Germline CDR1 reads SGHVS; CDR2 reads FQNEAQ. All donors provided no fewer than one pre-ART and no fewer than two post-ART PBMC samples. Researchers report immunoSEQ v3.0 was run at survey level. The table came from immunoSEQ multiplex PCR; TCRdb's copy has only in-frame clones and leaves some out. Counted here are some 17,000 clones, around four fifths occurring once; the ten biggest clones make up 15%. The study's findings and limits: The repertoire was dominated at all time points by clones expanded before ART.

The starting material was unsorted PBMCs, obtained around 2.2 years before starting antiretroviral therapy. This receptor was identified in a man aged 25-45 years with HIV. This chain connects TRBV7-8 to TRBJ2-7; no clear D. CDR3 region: CASSLAEQYYEQYF. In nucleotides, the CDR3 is TGTGCCAGCAGCTTAGCGGAACAGTACTACGAGCAGTACTTC.